A single sample is the source of the 28 T cell receptor beta chains below, sequenced in a study of PD-1 blockade in classical Hodgkin lymphoma. In every patient, relapse followed autologous stem cell transplantation, while exposure to brentuximab vedotin differed. Here immunoSEQ multiplex PCR was the method, and the copy in TCRdb shows in-frame clones only, minus some. The table has 100,000 to 130,000 clones, 70% to 90% seen once. Sequenced material: peripheral blood mononuclear cells (PBMCs), taken before the second cycle of nivolumab. Receptors originate from a human donor with classical Hodgkin lymphoma.

The genes are TRBV18 and TRBJ2-2; 12 bases are a match to TRBD2. Germline V gene data show CDR1 as KGHSH and CDR2 as LQKENI. This CDR3 spans 20 amino acids. Trimming at V came to 4 bases and at J to 0 bases, leaving 12 bases not matched to a gene. The CDR3 DNA reads as TGTGCCAGCTCACGCCGGGTCGCTAGCGGGAGGGCCGCGAACACCGGGGAGCTGTTTTTT. Translating gives CASSRRVASGRAANTGELFF.

The V call is TRBV14, the J call TRBJ1-1; the match to TRBD1 covers 8 bases. Germline V CDR1 and CDR2: SGHDN, FVKESK. The trim removed 1 base at V and 6 bases at J, leaving 10 bases unmatched. The CDR3 has 16 residues. The CDR3 nucleotides read TGTGCCAGCAGCCAAGCCGGGACAGGATATTACTCTGAAGCTTTCTTT. Its translation is CASSQAGTGYYSEAFF.

This clone was seen only once. This chain joins TRBV30 and TRBJ1-1, with TRBD1 as a possible D gene (5 bases). Per the germline V gene, CDR1 is GTSNPN and CDR2 is SVGIG (reference sequence). V lost 5 bases and J lost 5, with 21 bases in between. This CDR3 region has 15 residues. CDR3 in DNA: TGTGCCTGGTCGTATGGGGGTTACGGGCTGACTGAAGCTTTCTTT. It translates to CAWSYGGYGLTEAFF.

In this sample, this clone turned up once. The chain has TRBV5-1 and TRBJ1-3; D possibly corresponds to TRBD1 (6 bases). V gave up 4 bases and J gave up 3 bases, with 11 bases separating them. Per germline, CDR1 SGHRS and CDR2 YFSETQ. CDR3 length: 14 residues. The DNA of the CDR3 is TGCGCCAGCAGCGAGGCGACAGGTGGAAACACCATATATTTT. It yields the protein CASSEATGGNTIYF. Complete variable domain (other parts from reference TRBV5-1 and TRBJ1-3): KAGVTQTPRYLIKTRGQQVTLSCSPISGHRSVSWYQQTPGQGLQFLFEYFSETQRNKGNFPGRFSGRQFSNSRSEMNVSTLELGDSALYLCASSEATGGNTIYFGEGSWLTVV.

This clone was picked up a small number of times. The rearrangement joins TRBV11-2 to TRBJ2-1; TRBD2 matches at 8 bases. Per the germline V gene, CDR1 is SGHAT and CDR2 is FQNNGV. J gave up 5 bases and V 4 bases, and 10 bases lay outside the gene matches. The CDR3 spans 16 residues. CDR3 bases: TGTGCCAGCAGCTCCCACCTTATAGCGGGAAACAATGAGCAGTTCTTC. It translates to CASSSHLIAGNNEQFF.

The chain uses TRBV7-2 and TRBJ2-1; 9 bases are a match to TRBD2. This CDR3 region has 17 residues. The junction had 19 bases not matched to a gene; V was cut back by 7 bases and J by 9 bases. CDR1 and CDR2 from the germline V gene are SGHTA and FQGNSA. This CDR3 is CASNLGRFLAGPGEQFF. The CDR3 coding sequence is TGTGCCAGCAACCTAGGGAGGTTTCTAGCGGGGCCCGGTGAGCAGTTCTTC. Looking up the rest from reference TRBV7-2 and TRBJ2-1 gives the full variable domain: GAGVSQSPSNKVTEKGKDVELRCDPISGHTALYWYRQSLGQGLEFLIYFQGNSAPDKSGLPSDRFSAERTGGSVSTLTIQRTQQEDSAVYLCASNLGRFLAGPGEQFFGPGTRLTVL.

The chain combines TRBV7-6 with TRBJ2-7, with 9 bases aligning to TRBD1. This CDR3 comprises 16 residues. The J segment lost 1 base and the V segment lost 5 bases, leaving 9 bases of the junction unmatched. The germline V gene encodes CDR1 SGHVS and CDR2 FNYEAQ. The DNA of the CDR3 is TGTGCCAGCAGCAGACTCAACAGGGGGCAGTCCTACGAGCAGTACTTC. The encoded protein is CASSRLNRGQSYEQYF.

The V and J genes are TRBV6-1 and TRBJ2-6, with D hard to call. There are 17 residues in the CDR3. V lost 1 base and J 1 base, leaving 11 bases between the germline ends. Germline CDR1 MNHNS, CDR2 SASEGT. CDR3 sequence (DNA): TGTGCCAGCAGTGAAGGCTGGTGGATTTCTGGGGCCAACGTCCTGACTTTC. Translating gives CASSEGWWISGANVLTF.

A single count supports this clone. The V call is TRBV5-6, the J call TRBJ2-2; D not certain. Trimming stripped 4 bases from V and 7 bases from J, with 11 bases between. The CDR3 loop spans 13 amino acids. Germline CDR1 reads SGHDT; CDR2 reads YYEEEE. The CDR3 DNA follows: TGTGCCAGCAGCGCGCGGTGGTTCGGGGAGCTGTTTTTT. Translating it yields CASSARWFGELFF.

The rearrangement joins TRBV19 to TRBJ2-1; D is perhaps TRBD1 (5 bases). The ends were cut back, 7 bases at V and 0 bases at J, with 13 bases in the middle. Germline V gene sequence: CDR1 LNHDA, CDR2 SQIVND (reference sequence). The CDR3 length is 15 residues. The CDR3 is CASTPQDLSYNEQFF. CDR3 sequence (DNA): TGTGCCAGTACCCCACAGGACCTCTCCTACAATGAGCAGTTCTTC.

The chain has TRBV11-2 and TRBJ2-5, with a weak D call TRBD1 (6 bases). Trimming took off 5 bases at V and 2 bases at J, with 6 bases between the two ends. Per germline, CDR1 SGHAT and CDR2 FQNNGV. This CDR3 region has 12 residues. Here the CDR3 reads CASSQGQETQYF. CDR3 coding DNA: TGTGCCAGCAGCCAGGGGCAAGAGACCCAGTACTTC.

The chain carries TRBV25-1 and TRBJ2-7; no clear D. Germline V gives CDR1 MGHDK, CDR2 SYGVNS. Trimming left V 6 bases short and J 2 bases short, with 17 bases between. This CDR3 is 15 amino acids long. The CDR3 DNA follows: TGTGCCAGCAGCCGAAACTGGGCCAGACCCTACGAGCAGTACTTC. Translated: CASSRNWARPYEQYF.

The chain joins TRBV5-4 to TRBJ2-4; D gene ambiguous. Per germline, CDR1 SGHNT and CDR2 YYREEE (reference sequence). Trimming left V 4 bases short and J 6 bases short, with 11 bases between. CDR3 size: 13 residues. The CDR3 region has the DNA TGTGCCAGCAGCGCTACAGACCCAAACATTCAGTACTTC. Translated: CASSATDPNIQYF.

The chain couples TRBV28 to TRBJ1-4; D call uncertain. This CDR3 has 13 amino acids. The V end was cut by 6 bases, the J end by 10 bases, with 15 bases between. Germline V lookup: CDR1 MDHEN, CDR2 SYDVKM. The CDR3 nucleotides are TGTGCCAGCAGCCTAGAATATGCGGGAAAACTGTTTTTT. Translation gives CASSLEYAGKLFF.

The chain carries TRBV7-2 and TRBJ1-1; D is unclear. Germline V gene data show CDR1 as SGHTA and CDR2 as FQGNSA. The CDR3 runs to 13 residues. V lost 1 base and J lost 6, with 9 bases in between. The CDR3 DNA follows: TGTGCCAGCAGCTTAGGGGGAAGGGCTGAAGCTTTCTTT. Protein: CASSLGGRAEAFF.

This chain links TRBV29-1 with TRBJ2-7; no firm D call. The CDR3 length is 14 residues. Trimming shortened V by 5 bases and J by 0 bases, and 14 bases separated the two germline ends. Germline V lookup: CDR1 SQVTM, CDR2 ANQGSEA. The CDR3 spells CSVLVGSPSYEQYF. The CDR3 nucleotides read TGCAGCGTTCTAGTGGGATCCCCCTCCTACGAGCAGTACTTC.

This chain joins TRBV18 and TRBJ2-7; D not certain. This CDR3 is 13 amino acids long. Germline-derived CDR1 and CDR2 are KGHSH and LQKENI. V was clipped by 4 bases and J by 0 bases, with 7 bases between them. This CDR3 reads CASSRRSSYEQYF. CDR3 DNA: TGTGCCAGCTCACGACGGTCCTCCTACGAGCAGTACTTC.

A few counts support this clone. J is TRBJ2-7 and V is TRBV19, with D possibly TRBD2 on 5 matching bases. Germline CDR1 is LNHDA and CDR2 is SQIVND (reference sequence). The ends were cut back, 4 bases at V and 0 bases at J, with 10 bases in the middle. The CDR3 runs 14 residues. In DNA form, the CDR3 reads TGTGCCAGTAGTAAGGTCGGGAACTCCTACGAGCAGTACTTC. Translating it yields CASSKVGNSYEQYF.

The gene calls are TRBV6-5 and TRBJ2-1; the D is unclear. Germline CDR1 MNHEY, CDR2 SVGAGI. This CDR3 is built from 14 residues. The ends were cut back, 2 bases at V and 4 bases at J, with 9 bases in the middle. The CDR3 is CASSYNRQYNEQFF. The CDR3 DNA is TGTGCCAGCAGTTACAACCGGCAGTACAATGAGCAGTTCTTC.

The chain joins TRBV5-1 to TRBJ2-5; 11 nucleotides agree with TRBD1. This CDR3 is built from 14 residues. The V gene end was trimmed by 4 bases and the J gene end by 5 bases; junction bases not matched to a gene: 4. The germline gives CDR1 SGHRS, CDR2 YFSETQ. CDR3 DNA sequence: TGCGCCAGCAGCCGGACAGGGGGCGGGGAGACCCAGTACTTC. Translation: CASSRTGGGETQYF.

With regard to this clone: Compared with germline, one end of the junction differs, possibly owing to a read error. Other nucleotide sequences in the sample specify the same CDR3. The V gene is TRBV7-7, the J gene TRBJ2-5, with D possibly matching TRBD2 (6 bases). CDR3 length: 13 amino acids. The germline V gene encodes CDR1 SSHAT and CDR2 FNYEAQ (reference sequence). The CDR3 bases are TGTGCTAGCAGCTTTAGCGGAGAAGAGACCCAGTACTTC. Translated: CASSFSGEETQYF.

This rearrangement joins TRBV4-2 to TRBJ2-6; D uncertain. The germline V gene has CDR1 LGHNA and CDR2 YNFKEQ. CDR3 length: 15 residues. Between the trimmed V and J ends, which lost 3 bases and 8 bases, there was a span of 14 bases. The CDR3 coding sequence is TGTGCCAGCAGCCAGGAAATCTCTCTAACCAACGTCCTGACTTTC. Translation gives CASSQEISLTNVLTF.

This clone has only one observation. The chain uses TRBV6-6 and TRBJ1-4; a weak D match, TRBD1 (6 bases). V lost 2 bases and J 11 bases, leaving 18 bases between the germline ends. The CDR3 covers 15 residues. Germline V lookup: CDR1 MNHNY, CDR2 SVGAGI (reference sequence). This CDR3 is CASSYRTAPLVKLFF. The CDR3 DNA is TGTGCCAGCAGTTACCGGACAGCACCTCTTGTGAAACTGTTTTTT.

This clone was detected once. The chain's CDR3 is CASSPSDLLYNEQFF. The CDR3 DNA follows: TGTGCCAGCAGTCCCTCCGACCTGCTCTACAATGAGCAGTTCTTC. V and J are TRBV6-5 and TRBJ2-1; the D is unclear. Trimming pared 5 bases from V and 3 bases from J, leaving 14 bases between. Germline-derived CDR1 and CDR2 are MNHEY and SVGAGI. This CDR3 contains 15 residues.

This chain links TRBV6-5 with TRBJ2-7; D uncertain. Trimming removed 0 bases at V and 2 bases at J, with 11 bases between. CDR3 length equals 15 residues. CDR1 is MNHEY, CDR2 SVGAGI, per germline. CDR3 sequence reads: CASSYSGSGTYEQYF. DNA for the CDR3: TGTGCCAGCAGTTACTCGGGGTCAGGAACCTACGAGCAGTACTTC.

The V and J genes are TRBV5-6 and TRBJ1-2; 9 bases fit TRBD1. The CDR3 extends over 14 amino acids. J was trimmed by 6 bases and V by 2 bases; bases with no gene match: 5. The germline V gene has CDR1 SGHDT and CDR2 YYEEEE. The CDR3 loop reads CASSFIGQGNGYTF. In nucleotides, the CDR3 is TGTGCCAGCAGCTTTATCGGACAGGGGAATGGCTACACCTTC.

The V and J genes are TRBV7-9 and TRBJ2-5, with 10 positions matching TRBD2. The germline V gene has CDR1 SEHNR and CDR2 FQNEAQ (reference sequence). The J segment lost 1 base and the V segment lost 3 bases, leaving 2 bases of the junction unmatched. This CDR3 is 15 amino acids long. CDR3 DNA: TGTGCCAGCAGCTTCTTAGCGGGGGGCCAAGAGACCCAGTACTTC. The encoded protein is CASSFLAGGQETQYF.

The V call is TRBV6-5, the J call TRBJ2-1, with TRBD2 matching 10 bases. With V trimmed by 2 bases and J by 6 bases, 7 bases remained unmatched. The CDR3 covers 16 residues. The V gene's germline CDR1 is MNHEY and CDR2 SVGAGI. The CDR3 region has the DNA TGTGCCAGCAGTTACACGCTAGCGGGAGTGTCCAATGAGCAGTTCTTC. Its protein is CASSYTLAGVSNEQFF.